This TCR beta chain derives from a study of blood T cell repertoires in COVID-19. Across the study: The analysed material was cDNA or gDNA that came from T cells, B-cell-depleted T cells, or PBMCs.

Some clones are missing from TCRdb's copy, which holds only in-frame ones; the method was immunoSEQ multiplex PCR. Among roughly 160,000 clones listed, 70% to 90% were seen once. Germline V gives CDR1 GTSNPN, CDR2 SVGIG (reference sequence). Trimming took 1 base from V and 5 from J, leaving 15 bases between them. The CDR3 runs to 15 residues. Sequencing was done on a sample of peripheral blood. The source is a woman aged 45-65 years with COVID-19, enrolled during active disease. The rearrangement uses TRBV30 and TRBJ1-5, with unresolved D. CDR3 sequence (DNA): TGTGCCTGGAGTGGGGCGGTGGGAGGTGATCAGCCCCAGCATTTT. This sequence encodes CAWSGAVGGDQPQHF.